This T cell receptor beta chain stems from a study of T cells in narcolepsy. Turning to the study itself: Enrolled donors included narcolepsy type 1 or type 2 patients and healthy controls. The study's findings and limits: Blood of same and different patients, but not healthy controls, reportedly held recurring autoreactive clonotypes. Autoreactive clone sequences were missing from some blood memory CD4+ repertoires.

Concerning this clone: The antigen is not known.

The data were produced by immunoSEQ multiplex PCR, yet TCRdb's version contains in-frame clones alone and is incomplete. The table has around 20,000 clones, around 92% seen once; the top ten hold less than 1.2%. Trimming removed 0 bases at V and 16 bases at J, with 13 bases between. The CDR3 covers 12 residues. Germline CDR1 SGHNT, CDR2 YENEEA. The V gene is TRBV11-3, the J gene TRBJ2-1, with D perhaps TRBD2 (6 bases). This clonotype was sampled from a human donor with narcolepsy. Sequencing was performed on CD45RA- memory CD4+ T cells from PBMCs. CDR3 region: CASSLDRRVQFF. The CDR3 DNA follows: TGTGCCAGCAGCTTAGATCGGAGGGTTCAATTCTTC.